These 7 T cell receptor beta chains originate from one sample sequenced in a study of blood T cells in healthy people across ages. Through a sample-barcoded 5' primer and a J-beta primer mix, a second PCR was run for about 6 to 12 cycles. TCRdb reprocessed the 5' RACE reads with MiXCR, giving one entry per CDR3 protein. Of approximately 810,000 distinct CDR3 sequences listed, 35% to 40% were seen once; the top ten hold under 15%. Sequencing was carried out using blood. The source is a man younger than 30 in good health.

The chain carries TRBV6-1 and TRBJ2-2; D gene ambiguous. The CDR3 sequence is 13 residues long. The germline V gene encodes CDR1 MNHNS and CDR2 SASEGT. The ends were cut back, 6 bases at V and 7 bases at J, with 12 bases in the middle. The CDR3, as DNA: TGTGCCAGCAGCACAAGTGTTATCGGGGAGCTGTTTTTT. As protein: CASSTSVIGELFF.

This clonotype has more than one count but fewer than ten. The rearrangement uses TRBV20-1 and TRBJ2-7, with 8 bases identical to TRBD2. CDR3 length: 13 amino acids. The ends lost 6 bases at V and 7 bases at J; junction bases unmatched: 11. The germline V gene encodes CDR1 DFQATT and CDR2 SNEGSKA (reference sequence). The CDR3 bases are TGCAGTGCAATGAGGACTAGCAGGGATGAGCAGTACTTC. This translates into CSAMRTSRDEQYF.

The chain uses TRBV7-3 and TRBJ2-1, with 10 bases matching TRBD2. The end of the DNA fits TRBJ2-7 better, so the J call may be wrong. The germline gives CDR1 SGHTA, CDR2 FQGTGA. There are 15 residues in the CDR3. This CDR3 is CASSLGLAESNEQYF. CDR3 nucleotides: TGTGCCAGCAGCTTAGGACTAGCGGAGAGCAATGAGCAGTACTTC.

This sequence joins TRBV6-9 and TRBJ2-1; 12 nucleotides align to TRBD2. J gave up 2 bases and V 0 bases, and 5 bases lay outside the gene matches. The CDR3 extends over 18 amino acids. The germline gives CDR1 MNHGY, CDR2 SVAAGI. The CDR3 DNA sequence: TGTGCCAGCAGTTATTCGTCTAGCGGGGGGGCCGCCTACAATGAGCAGTTCTTC. This sequence encodes CASSYSSSGGAAYNEQFF.

A word on this clonotype: Being one base from a much bigger clone, this may be a read error. This CDR3 fails to terminate in the conserved phenylalanine or tryptophan, so it likely reflects a read error. The chain couples TRBV4-3 to TRBJ2-3; D is perhaps TRBD1 or TRBD2 (6 bases each). The CDR3 consists of 17 residues. Trimming stripped 0 bases from V and 4 bases from J, with 17 bases between. Germline V CDR1 and CDR2: LGHNA, YSLEER. Here the CDR3 reads CASSQDPGGGLADTQYL. CDR3 sequence (DNA): TGCGCCAGCAGCCAAGATCCGGGTGGGGGGCTTGCAGATACGCAGTATTTG.

This clonotype was seen more than once but under ten times. The chain couples TRBV2 to TRBJ1-2; D is perhaps TRBD1 (6 bases). V lost 8 bases, J lost 7 bases, and 17 bases lay in between. The CDR3 runs 13 residues. From germline, CDR1 is SNHLY and CDR2 FYNNEI. The CDR3 DNA reads as TGTGCCAGCCCAGGGGTAGGGGGGGCTGGCTACACCTTC. Its protein product is CASPGVGGAGYTF.

In this sample, this clonotype turned up a few times. The chain couples TRBV5-1 to TRBJ1-5; 10 bases align to TRBD1. Germline lookup yields CDR1 SGHRS and CDR2 YFSETQ. V gave up 3 bases and J gave up 4 bases; unmatched junction bases: 4. The CDR3 is made up of 15 amino acids. CDR3 nucleotides: TGCGCCAGCAGCTGGGGGACAGGGGATAATCAGCCCCAGCATTTT. This translates into CASSWGTGDNQPQHF.